This T cell receptor beta chain was retrieved from a study of blood T cell repertoires in COVID-19. V gave up 4 bases and J gave up 3 bases, with 13 bases separating them. Germline V gene data show CDR1 as LNHDA and CDR2 as SQIVND (reference sequence). This CDR3 contains 14 residues. This table comes from immunoSEQ multiplex PCR, and its TCRdb copy is limited to in-frame clones, with some not included. The sample shows about 94,000 clones, 85% to 90% of them seen only once. The V and J genes are TRBV19 and TRBJ2-7; D might be TRBD2 (6 bases). The sample consisted of peripheral blood. This TCR came from an older woman in a cohort sampled during active or convalescent COVID-19. The CDR3 region is CASSSNRGLYEQYF. CDR3 in DNA: TGTGCCAGTAGTAGCAACCGGGGACTCTACGAGCAGTACTTC. The whole variable domain, remainder taken from reference TRBV19 and TRBJ2-7, is DGGITQSPKYLFRKEGQNVTLSCEQNLNHDAMYWYRQDPGQGLRLIYYSQIVNDFQKGDIAEGYSVSREKKESFPLTVTSAQKNPTAFYLCASSSNRGLYEQYFGPGTRLTVT.